This is a list of T cell receptor beta chains from one sample in a study of cytomegalovirus exposure and HLA in healthy donors. Produced via immunoSEQ multiplex PCR; TCRdb's table is partial and in-frame only. Of 90,000 to 140,000 clones listed, approximately 12% were seen once; the top ten hold 15% to 20%. The sequenced sample consisted of PBMCs. Receptors were obtained from a man aged 40-49 years in good health and CMV-seropositive. Both conserved end residues are part of each CDR3. The order of the fields is D gene, V gene, clone size, J gene, CDR3 length, CDR3 DNA, CDR3 protein. The D gene is left open where the match is weak. Clone size is given for some rows only: seen once, a few or many times, or a class if the clone is expanded.

>TRBD2|TRBV6-5|few|TRBJ2-1|14
TGTGCCACCCAGCGGGAGGCATTCTACAATGAGCAGTTCTTC
CATQREAFYNEQFF
>TRBD2|TRBV7-8|.|TRBJ2-7|17
TGTGCCAGCGGGAAGGTAGCGGGAGGGCCGGGTTCCTACGAGCAGTACTTC
CASGKVAGGPGSYEQYF
>TRBD2|TRBV27|few|TRBJ2-3|16
TGTGCCAGCAGCTTGACTAGCGGGAGGATTACAGATACGCAGTATTTT
CASSLTSGRITDTQYF
>.|TRBV5-6|.|TRBJ1-2|14
TGTGCCAGCAGCCCGGATCGGGGTTTGGATGGCTACACCTTC
CASSPDRGLDGYTF
>.|TRBV29-1|.|TRBJ1-2|14
TGCAGCGTTGTTTTTCGGCGGGATAACTATGGCTACACCTTC
CSVVFRRDNYGYTF
>.|TRBV10-2|.|TRBJ2-7|13
TGCGCCAGCAGTGGTGGCCCCCGGGAGGAGCAGTACTTC
CASSGGPREEQYF
>TRBD2|TRBV4-1|few|TRBJ2-7|18
TGCGCCAGCAGCCAGTACCCCCTGGAGCGGGAGTCGGCCTACGAGCAGTACTTC
CASSQYPLERESAYEQYF
>.|TRBV6-5|few|TRBJ1-1|16
TGTGCCAGCAGTTATCTGGCGACAGATAAGAACAGGGAAGCTTTCTTT
CASSYLATDKNREAFF
>.|TRBV19|few|TRBJ1-5|14
TGTGCCAGTAGTATAGCGTCCCGGGATCAGGCCCAGCATTTT
CASSIASRDQAQHF
>.|TRBV2|few|TRBJ1-1|11
TGTGCCAGCAGTTACTTCACTGAAGCTTTCTTT
CASSYFTEAFF
>.|TRBV6-1|few|TRBJ1-5|13
TGTGCCAGCAGCGGCAGGGAAGATCAGCCCCAGCATTTT
CASSGREDQPQHF
>.|TRBV6-5|few|TRBJ2-7|15
TGTGCCAGCAGTTACTCAGGGACTGGGGCTTTTGAGCAGTACTTC
CASSYSGTGAFEQYF
>.|TRBV4-3|few|TRBJ1-2|15
TGCGCCAGCAGCCAAGACTTAAACAGGGATAATGGCTACACCTTC
CASSQDLNRDNGYTF
>TRBD2|TRBV10-1|few|TRBJ2-7|15
TGCGCCAGCAGCGATGGAGCTAGCGGGAGTAGCGAGCAGTACTTC
CASSDGASGSSEQYF
>.|TRBV5-6|few|TRBJ2-7|12
TGTGCCAGCAGCGTTAGTGTATCCGAGCAGTACTTC
CASSVSVSEQYF
>TRBD2|TRBV27|.|TRBJ2-7|15
TGTGCCAGCAGCGAGACTAGCGGGATCTCCTACGAGCAGTACTTC
CASSETSGISYEQYF
>TRBD2|TRBV4-1|few|TRBJ2-7|13
TGCGCCAGCAGCCCCTCGGCGGGAGACGAGCAGTACTTC
CASSPSAGDEQYF
>.|TRBV5-8|.|TRBJ1-2|14
TGTGCCAGCAGCCCAGGATGGTCAGAGTATGGCTACACCTTC
CASSPGWSEYGYTF
>TRBD2|TRBV27|.|TRBJ2-1|15
TGTGCCAGCAGTTCAGGACTAGCGGTCGACAATGAGCAGTTCTTC
CASSSGLAVDNEQFF
>TRBD2|TRBV2|.|TRBJ2-3|14
TGTGCCCGCAGTTCTAGCGGGGTCACAGATACGCAGTATTTT
CARSSSGVTDTQYF
>TRBD1|TRBV5-1|.|TRBJ2-7|14
TGCGCCAGCAGCTTGGAACAGGGGGCCTACGAGCAGTACTTC
CASSLEQGAYEQYF
>TRBD2|TRBV4-1|.|TRBJ2-1|16
TGCGCCAGCAGAGCAAGGTCTAGACTAGCGGGAGATGAGCAGTTCTTC
CASRARSRLAGDEQFF
>.|TRBV25-1|.|TRBJ2-2|14
TGTGCCAGCAGGGACAAGTCGAACACCGGGGAGCTGTTTTTT
CASRDKSNTGELFF
>TRBD2|TRBV11-2|few|TRBJ2-1|16
TGTGCCAGCAGCGCTACTAGCGGGGGCTCCTACAATGAGCAGTTCTTC
CASSATSGGSYNEQFF
>.|TRBV2|.|TRBJ2-3|15
TGTGCCAGCAGTCTCCGACAGACGATAACAGATACGCAGTATTTT
CASSLRQTITDTQYF
>TRBD1|TRBV27|few|TRBJ1-2|12
TGTGCCAGCCATACTCAGGGGGGCGGCTACACCTTC
CASHTQGGGYTF
>.|TRBV27|.|TRBJ2-7|13
TGTGCCAGCAGTTTTTCAGTCTCCTACGAGCAGTACTTC
CASSFSVSYEQYF
>TRBD1|TRBV5-6|.|TRBJ1-4|15
TGTGCCAGCAGCTTAACGGACAGGGCGGGTGAAAAACTGTTTTTT
CASSLTDRAGEKLFF
>.|TRBV6-1|few|TRBJ1-2|13
TGTGCCAGCAGTATACAGGGCTCCTATGGCTACACCTTC
CASSIQGSYGYTF
>TRBD1|TRBV28|few|TRBJ2-5|17
TGTGCCAGCACCCAGATAGGAACCGGGACAGCTCAAGAGACCCAGTACTTC
CASTQIGTGTAQETQYF
>.|TRBV4-2|few|TRBJ1-1|14
TGTGCCAGCAGCCAAGGACAGTTGAACACTGAAGCTTTCTTT
CASSQGQLNTEAFF
>TRBD2|TRBV19|few|TRBJ2-1|14
TGTGCCAGTAGTCGGGAGGGGAGGTACAATGAGCAGTTCTTC
CASSREGRYNEQFF
>.|TRBV7-9|few|TRBJ2-7|11
TGTGCCAGCAGCTCCCTTTTTGAGCAGTACTTC
CASSSLFEQYF
>TRBD2|TRBV7-3|.|TRBJ2-5|13
TGTGCCAGCAGCGCTGGACTAGAGCATTCCCAGTACTTC
CASSAGLEHSQYF
>.|TRBV7-2|.|TRBJ2-3|16
TGTGCCAGCAGCTTAGGCCCAGCGACTAGCACAGATACGCAGTATTTT
CASSLGPATSTDTQYF
>TRBD2|TRBV9|few|TRBJ2-3|15
TGTGCCAGCAGCGGGAGCGGGAGTGGGACAGATACGCAGTATTTT
CASSGSGSGTDTQYF
>.|TRBV4-1|.|TRBJ1-2|14
TGCGCCAGCAGCCAACAGGATTGGGGCTATGGCTACCCCTTC
CASSQQDWGYGYPF
>TRBD1|TRBV7-9|.|TRBJ2-7|13
TGTGCCAGCAGCGGCGACAGGGAGTACGAGCAGTACTTC
CASSGDREYEQYF
>TRBD2|TRBV9|few|TRBJ2-5|17
TGTGCCAGCAGCGTAGGGACTAGCGGAACGATCCAAGAGACCCAGTACTTC
CASSVGTSGTIQETQYF
>.|TRBV19|.|TRBJ1-4|14
TGTGCCAGTGGAAGGGGCCAGCTTAATGAAAAACTGTTTTTT
CASGRGQLNEKLFF
>TRBD1|TRBV2|few|TRBJ1-1|13
TGTGCCAGCAGGGGGGACAGGGTCACTGAAGCTTTCTTT
CASRGDRVTEAFF
>TRBD2|TRBV10-3|few|TRBJ2-3|16
TGTGCCATCAGTGAGACACTAGCGGGGGGCACAGATACGCAGTATTTT
CAISETLAGGTDTQYF
>TRBD1|TRBV5-1|.|TRBJ2-3|11
TGCGCCAGCCGCGGACAGGGCCCCACTAACTTT
CASRGQGPTNF
>.|TRBV5-5|few|TRBJ1-4|14
TGTGCCAGCAGCCTTACAGGGCGCAGTGAAAAACTGTTTTTT
CASSLTGRSEKLFF